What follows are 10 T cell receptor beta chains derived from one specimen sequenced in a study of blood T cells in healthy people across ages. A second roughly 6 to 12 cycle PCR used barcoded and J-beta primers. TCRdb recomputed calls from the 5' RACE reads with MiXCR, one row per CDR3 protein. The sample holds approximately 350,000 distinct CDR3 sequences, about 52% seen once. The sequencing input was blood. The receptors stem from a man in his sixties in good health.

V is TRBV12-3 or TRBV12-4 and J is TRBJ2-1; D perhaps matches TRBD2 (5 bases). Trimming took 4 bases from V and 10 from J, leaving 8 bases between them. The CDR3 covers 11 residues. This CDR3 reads CASSSPGEQFF. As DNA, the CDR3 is TGTGCCAGCAGTTCCCCGGGGGAGCAGTTCTTC.

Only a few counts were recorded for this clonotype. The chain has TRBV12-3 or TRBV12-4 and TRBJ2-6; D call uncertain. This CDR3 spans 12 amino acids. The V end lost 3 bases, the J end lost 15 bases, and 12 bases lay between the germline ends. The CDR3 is CASSFKMGSLTF. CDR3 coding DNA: TGTGCCAGCAGTTTTAAGATGGGATCCCTGACTTTC.

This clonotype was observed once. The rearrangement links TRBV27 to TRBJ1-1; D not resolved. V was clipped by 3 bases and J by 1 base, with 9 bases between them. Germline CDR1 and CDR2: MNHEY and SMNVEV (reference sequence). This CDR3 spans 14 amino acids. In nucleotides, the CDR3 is TGTGCCAGCAGTTTGGAATCGGCGAACACTGAAGCTTTCTTT. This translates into CASSLESANTEAFF.

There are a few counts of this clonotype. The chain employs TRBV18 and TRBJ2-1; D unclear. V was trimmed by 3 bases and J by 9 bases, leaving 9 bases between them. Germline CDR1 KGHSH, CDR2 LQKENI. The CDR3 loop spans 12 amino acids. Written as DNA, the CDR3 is TGTGCCAGCTCACCCTACGTGAGTGAGCAGTTCTTC. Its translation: CASSPYVSEQFF.

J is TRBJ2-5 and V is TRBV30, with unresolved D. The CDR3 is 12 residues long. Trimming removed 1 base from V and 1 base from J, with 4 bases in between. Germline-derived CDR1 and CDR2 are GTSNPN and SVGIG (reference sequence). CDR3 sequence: CAWSDLQETQYF. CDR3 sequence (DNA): TGTGCCTGGAGTGACCTCCAAGAGACCCAGTACTTC. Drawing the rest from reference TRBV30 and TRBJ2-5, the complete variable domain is SQTIHQWPATLVQPVGSPLSLECTVEGTSNPNLYWYRQAAGRGLQLLFYSVGIGQISSEVPQNLSASRPQDRQFILSSKKLLLSDSGFYLCAWSDLQETQYFGPGTRLLVL.

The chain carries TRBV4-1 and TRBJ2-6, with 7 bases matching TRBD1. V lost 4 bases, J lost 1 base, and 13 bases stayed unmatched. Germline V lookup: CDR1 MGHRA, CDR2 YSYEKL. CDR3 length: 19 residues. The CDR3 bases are TGCGCCAGCAGCCTAAGATGGGACAGCCTTAGGTCTGGGGCCAACGTCCTGACTTTC. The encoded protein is CASSLRWDSLRSGANVLTF.

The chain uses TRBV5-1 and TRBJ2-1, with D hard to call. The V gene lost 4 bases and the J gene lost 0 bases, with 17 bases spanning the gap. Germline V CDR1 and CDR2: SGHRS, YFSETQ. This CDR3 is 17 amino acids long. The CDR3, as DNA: TGCGCCAGCAGCCAATTAGGTTCCACCAGCTCCTACAATGAGCAGTTCTTC. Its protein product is CASSQLGSTSSYNEQFF.

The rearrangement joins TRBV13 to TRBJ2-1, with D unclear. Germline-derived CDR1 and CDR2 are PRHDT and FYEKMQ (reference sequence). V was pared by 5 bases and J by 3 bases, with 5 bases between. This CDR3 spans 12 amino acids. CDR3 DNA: TGTGCCAGCAGCAACGACTACAATGAGCAGTTCTTC. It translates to CASSNDYNEQFF.

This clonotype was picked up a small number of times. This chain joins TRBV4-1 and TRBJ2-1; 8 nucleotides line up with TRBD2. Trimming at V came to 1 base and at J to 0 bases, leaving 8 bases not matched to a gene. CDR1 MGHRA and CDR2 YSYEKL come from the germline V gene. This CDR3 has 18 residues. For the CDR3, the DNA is TGCGCCAGCAGCCAAGGGGCCCTCGGGACTAGCTCCTACAATGAGCAGTTCTTC. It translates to CASSQGALGTSSYNEQFF.

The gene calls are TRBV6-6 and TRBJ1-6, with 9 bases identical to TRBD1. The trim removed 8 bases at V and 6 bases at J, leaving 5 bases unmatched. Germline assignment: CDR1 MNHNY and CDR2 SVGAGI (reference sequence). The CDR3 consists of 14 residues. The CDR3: CASLQGAGNSPLHF. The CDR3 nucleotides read TGTGCCAGCCTACAGGGGGCTGGTAATTCACCCCTCCACTTT.